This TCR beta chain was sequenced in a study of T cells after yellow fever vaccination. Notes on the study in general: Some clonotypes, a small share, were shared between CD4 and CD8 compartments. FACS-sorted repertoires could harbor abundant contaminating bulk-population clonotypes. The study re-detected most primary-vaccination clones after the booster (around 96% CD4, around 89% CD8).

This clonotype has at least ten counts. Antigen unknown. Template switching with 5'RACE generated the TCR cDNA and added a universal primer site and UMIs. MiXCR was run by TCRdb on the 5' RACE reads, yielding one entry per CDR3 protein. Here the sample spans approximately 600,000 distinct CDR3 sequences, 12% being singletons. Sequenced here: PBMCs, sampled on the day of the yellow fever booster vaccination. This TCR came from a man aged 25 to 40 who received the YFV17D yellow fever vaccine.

The CDR3 DNA reads as TGTGCCAGCAGCTTGTACCGACAGGCCAGAAATCAGCCCCAGCATTTT. Amino acid sequence: CASSLYRQARNQPQHF. The chain has TRBV5-6 and TRBJ1-5, with a tentative D call TRBD1 (6 bases). V lost 1 base and J lost 4, with 15 bases in between. The CDR3 has 16 residues. Germline CDR1 is SGHDT and CDR2 is YYEEEE. Variable domain in full (rest from reference TRBV5-6 and TRBJ1-5): DAGVTQSPTHLIKTRGQQVTLRCSPKSGHDTVSWYQQALGQGPQFIFQYYEEEERQRGNFPDRFSGHQFPNYSSELNVNALLLGDSALYLCASSLYRQARNQPQHFGDGTRLSIL.